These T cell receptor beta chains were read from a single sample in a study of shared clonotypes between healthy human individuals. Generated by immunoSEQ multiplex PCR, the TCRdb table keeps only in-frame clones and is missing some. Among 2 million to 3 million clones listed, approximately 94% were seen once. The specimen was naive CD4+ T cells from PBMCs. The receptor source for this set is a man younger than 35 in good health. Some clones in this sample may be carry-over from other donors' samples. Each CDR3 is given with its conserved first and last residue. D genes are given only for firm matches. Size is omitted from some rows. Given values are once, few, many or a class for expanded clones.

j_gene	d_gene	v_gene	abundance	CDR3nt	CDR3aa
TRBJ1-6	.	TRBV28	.	TGTGCCAGCAGTTACCCAGGGAACGCGAATTCACCCCTCCACTTT	CASSYPGNANSPLHF
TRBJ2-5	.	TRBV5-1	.	TGCGCCAGCAGCTTGGTTAGGAGTCCCTCGTACCAAGAGACCCAGTACTTC	CASSLVRSPSYQETQYF
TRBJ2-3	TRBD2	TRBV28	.	TGTGCCAGCAGTTTTCCCTATGACGGACTAGCGGGAGGGAGCACAGATACGCAGTATTTT	CASSFPYDGLAGGSTDTQYF
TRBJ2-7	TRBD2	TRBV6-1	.	TGTGCCAGCGGATTAGCGGGGGGCTCCTACGAGCAGTACTTC	CASGLAGGSYEQYF
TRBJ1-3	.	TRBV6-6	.	TGTGCCAGCAGTTACGCGGCAGGGCGTGCTGGAAACACCATATATTTT	CASSYAAGRAGNTIYF
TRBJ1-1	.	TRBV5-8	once	TGTGCCGGGAGAGGGAGCTGGTCCACTGAAGCTTTCTTT	CAGRGSWSTEAFF
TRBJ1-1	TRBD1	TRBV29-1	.	TGCAGCGCCGCCCGGACAGGGGACACTGAAGCTTTCTTT	CSAARTGDTEAFF
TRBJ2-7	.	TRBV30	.	TGTGCCTGGAGCATCACTAGTTACGAGCAGTACTTC	CAWSITSYEQYF
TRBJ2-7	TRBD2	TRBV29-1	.	TGCAGCGTTGGGACTAGCGGGAGAGGTTGGTACGAGCAGTACTTC	CSVGTSGRGWYEQYF
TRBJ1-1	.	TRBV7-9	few	TGTGCCAGCAGCCGACAGGTAAACACTGAAGCTTTCTTT	CASSRQVNTEAFF
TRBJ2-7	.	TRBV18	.	TGTGCCAGCTCCGTCCTAGCCGGGTACGAGCAGTACTTC	CASSVLAGYEQYF
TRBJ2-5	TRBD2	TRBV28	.	TGTGCCAGCGGACTAGCGGTCCAAGAGACCCAGTACTTC	CASGLAVQETQYF
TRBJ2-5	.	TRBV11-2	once	TGTGCCAGCAGCTTAGATCTCGCTACTGAGACCCAGTACTTC	CASSLDLATETQYF
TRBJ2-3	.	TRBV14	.	TGTGCCAGCAGCCAAGTATTCGGGGCAAACGTCGCTTATACGCAGTATTTT	CASSQVFGANVAYTQYF
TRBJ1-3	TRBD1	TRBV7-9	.	TGTGCCAGCAGCTTAAGGACAGGCGAAGGAAACACCATATATTTT	CASSLRTGEGNTIYF
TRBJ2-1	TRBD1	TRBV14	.	TGTGCCAGCAGCCCTTGGACAGGATACAATGAGCAGTTCTTC	CASSPWTGYNEQFF
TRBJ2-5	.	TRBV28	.	TGTGCCAGCAGCCAGAGAGGCTATCAGCAAGAGACCCAGTACTTC	CASSQRGYQQETQYF
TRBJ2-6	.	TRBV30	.	TGTGCCTGGACACCGGGAAGAGGGGTATCTGGGGCCAACGTCCTGACTTTC	CAWTPGRGVSGANVLTF